Detailed here is one T cell receptor (beta chain). Its antigen is still unknown. The CDR3 runs 14 residues. Germline assignment: CDR1 SGHDT and CDR2 YYEEEE. Trimming stripped 4 bases from V and 6 bases from J, with 14 bases between. The data were obtained in a study of cytomegalovirus exposure and HLA in healthy donors. Overall study results and limits: Later analysis showed most CMV-associated TCR beta chains appearing HLA-restricted.

In nominal health when sampled, donors likely had unrecorded immune exposures nonetheless. Researchers ran the PCR with 60 Vbeta and 13 Jbeta primers. Some clones are missing from TCRdb's copy, which holds only in-frame ones; the method was immunoSEQ multiplex PCR. This sample's table has roughly 120,000 clones. Material for sequencing was PBMCs. The clonotype comes from a man aged 40-49 years in good health and CMV-seronegative. This rearrangement joins TRBV5-6 to TRBJ2-1, with D possibly TRBD2 on 5 matching bases. The CDR3 sequence: CASSLLTKFNEQFF. DNA for the CDR3: TGTGCCAGCAGCCTTCTGACTAAGTTCAATGAGCAGTTCTTC.